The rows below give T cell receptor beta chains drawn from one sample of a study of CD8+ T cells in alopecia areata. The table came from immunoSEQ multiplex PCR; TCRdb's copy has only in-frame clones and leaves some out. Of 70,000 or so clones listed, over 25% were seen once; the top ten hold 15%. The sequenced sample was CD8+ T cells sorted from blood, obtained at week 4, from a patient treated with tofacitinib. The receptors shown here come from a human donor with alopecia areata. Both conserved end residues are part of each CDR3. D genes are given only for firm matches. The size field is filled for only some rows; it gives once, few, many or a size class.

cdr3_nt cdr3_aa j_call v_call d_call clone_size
TGTGCCAGCAGCCCGGAAAGATACCCCTCCTACGAGCAGTACTTC CASSPERYPSYEQYF TRBJ2-7 TRBV13 . few
TGTGCCAGCGGGCCGATAGGGTCCCAGCATTTT CASGPIGSQHF TRBJ1-5 TRBV27 . .
TGCAGCGCCGTGGGGGGGTACAATGAGCAGTTCTTC CSAVGGYNEQFF TRBJ2-1 TRBV29-1 TRBD2 .
TGTGCCTCGAACCTCCTAGAAGAACCACAAGAGACCCAGTACTTC CASNLLEEPQETQYF TRBJ2-5 TRBV30 . .
TGTGCCAGCAGCCCCAGGGGGCGGCAAAACATTCAGTACTTC CASSPRGRQNIQYF TRBJ2-4 TRBV7-9 TRBD1 .
TGCAGCGTCGTCGGGGGGGACAGCGGCTACAATGAGCAGTTCTTC CSVVGGDSGYNEQFF TRBJ2-1 TRBV29-1 . .
TGCAGCGTCCCATCGGGCGGGGCCCAGCATTTT CSVPSGGAQHF TRBJ1-5 TRBV29-1 . .
TGTGCCAGCAATACCGGGACAGGGGGCGAGCAGTACTTC CASNTGTGGEQYF TRBJ2-7 TRBV27 TRBD1 .
TGTGCCAGCGCCCTAATGAACACTGAAGCTTTCTTT CASALMNTEAFF TRBJ1-1 TRBV6-6 . .
TGTGCCAGCAGCTTGAGTACTCGAGATGAGCAGTTCTTC CASSLSTRDEQFF TRBJ2-1 TRBV7-9 . .
TGCAGCGTTATAGCGGGAGACCACCTCACAGATACGCAGTATTTT CSVIAGDHLTDTQYF TRBJ2-3 TRBV29-1 TRBD2 few
TGTGCCAGCAACCAAATAGCGGGAGGGCCGTCAGTGAACACCGGGGAGCTGTTTTTT CASNQIAGGPSVNTGELFF TRBJ2-2 TRBV27 TRBD2 .
TGTGCCAGCAGCCCTGGACTAGCGACGAACACCGGGGAGCTGTTTTTT CASSPGLATNTGELFF TRBJ2-2 TRBV27 TRBD2 .
TGCAGTGTGAGGTGGGGGAACGAGCAGTACTTC CSVRWGNEQYF TRBJ2-7 TRBV29-1 . .
TGCAGCGTTGTCCCCCTGGCTAAACTGGGATCGGCAGATACGCAGTATTTT CSVVPLAKLGSADTQYF TRBJ2-3 TRBV29-1 . .
TGTGCCAGCAGCTTAAGGACAGCAAGGGCAGCTTTCTTT CASSLRTARAAFF TRBJ1-1 TRBV5-6 . .
TGTGCCAGCAGTCCCCGTGGGGGGACCCAGTACTTC CASSPRGGTQYF TRBJ2-5 TRBV25-1 . few
TGTGCCAGCAGCTCCACGCGACAGGGTTACGAGCAGTACTTC CASSSTRQGYEQYF TRBJ2-7 TRBV7-9 TRBD1 few
TGTGCCTGGAGTTACCGAAACACTGAAGCTTTCTTT CAWSYRNTEAFF TRBJ1-1 TRBV30 . few
TGTGCCAGCAGCGTTGGACTAACCTACGAGCAGTACTTC CASSVGLTYEQYF TRBJ2-7 TRBV6-5 . few
TGTGCCAGCAGTTACTCGAGACAGGCGGGGGAGACCCAGTACTTC CASSYSRQAGETQYF TRBJ2-5 TRBV6-6 . .
TGTGCCAGTAGTATGACTATCCGACCCGGGGAGCTGTTTTTT CASSMTIRPGELFF TRBJ2-2 TRBV19 . .
TGTGCCAGCAGCCGACAGCGGGAGTATAATGAGCAGTTCTTC CASSRQREYNEQFF TRBJ2-1 TRBV27 TRBD2 .
TGTGCCAGTAGTCCCCCCGACAGGGGGAGAGGCTACGAGCAGTACTTC CASSPPDRGRGYEQYF TRBJ2-7 TRBV19 TRBD1 many
TGCAGCGTTGATCAGGGGCGGGTAGAGACCCAGTACTTC CSVDQGRVETQYF TRBJ2-5 TRBV29-1 . .
TGTGCCAGCAGTGTGATAGGGGGCCACGAGCAGTACTTC CASSVIGGHEQYF TRBJ2-7 TRBV6-5 TRBD1 few